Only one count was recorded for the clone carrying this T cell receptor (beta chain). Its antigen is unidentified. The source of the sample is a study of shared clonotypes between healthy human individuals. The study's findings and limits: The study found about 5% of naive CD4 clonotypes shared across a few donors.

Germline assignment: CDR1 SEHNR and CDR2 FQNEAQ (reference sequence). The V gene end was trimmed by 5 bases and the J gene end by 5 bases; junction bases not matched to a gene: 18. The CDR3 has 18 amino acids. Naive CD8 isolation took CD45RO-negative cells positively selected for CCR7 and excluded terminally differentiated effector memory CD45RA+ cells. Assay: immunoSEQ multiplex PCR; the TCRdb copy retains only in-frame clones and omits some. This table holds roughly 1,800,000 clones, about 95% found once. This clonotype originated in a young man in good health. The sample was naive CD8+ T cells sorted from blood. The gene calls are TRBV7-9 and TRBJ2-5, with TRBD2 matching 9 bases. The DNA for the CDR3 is TGTGCCAGCAGCCCTTCCCGTGGTAGCGGGAGACTCTCGGAGACCCAGTACTTC. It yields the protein CASSPSRGSGRLSETQYF.